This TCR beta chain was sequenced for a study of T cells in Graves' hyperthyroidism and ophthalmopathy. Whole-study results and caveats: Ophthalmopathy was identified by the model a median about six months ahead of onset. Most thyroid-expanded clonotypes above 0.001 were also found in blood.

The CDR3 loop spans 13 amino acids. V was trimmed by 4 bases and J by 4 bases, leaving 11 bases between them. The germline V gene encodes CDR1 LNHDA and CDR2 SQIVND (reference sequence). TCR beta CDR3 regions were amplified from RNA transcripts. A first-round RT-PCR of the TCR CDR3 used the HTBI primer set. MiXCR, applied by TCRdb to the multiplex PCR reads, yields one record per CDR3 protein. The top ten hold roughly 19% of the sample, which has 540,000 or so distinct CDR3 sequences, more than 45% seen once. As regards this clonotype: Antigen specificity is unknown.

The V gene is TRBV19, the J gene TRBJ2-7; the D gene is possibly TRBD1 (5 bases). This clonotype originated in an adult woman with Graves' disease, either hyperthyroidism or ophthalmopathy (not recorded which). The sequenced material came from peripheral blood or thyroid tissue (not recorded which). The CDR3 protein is CASSTSTVYEQYF. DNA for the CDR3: TGTGCCAGTAGTACCTCGACAGTTTACGAGCAGTACTTC.